This TCR beta chain was documented in a study of breast tumors, draining lymph nodes, adjacent tissues. General study results and limits: Tumor repertoires ranked between lymph nodes and nontumor tissue in diversity, with V and J gene preferences. Luminal-like breast cancer showed significantly higher tumor–nontumor repertoire similarity than basal-like.

Germline V lookup: CDR1 MNHEY, CDR2 SVGAGI. The CDR3 has 13 residues. Breast cancer patients provided tissue from their axillary draining lymph nodes. This clonotype occurred many times. What it recognizes is unknown. A read error may produce the germline difference seen at one junction end. TCRdb reanalysed the multiplex PCR reads using MiXCR and keeps one entry per CDR3 protein. The data contain approximately 300,000 distinct CDR3 sequences, about 30% of them singletons. The chain links TRBV6-5 to TRBJ2-7; 7 positions match TRBD2. This clonotype was obtained from a female donor with breast cancer. Some clones in this sample may be carry-over from other donors' samples. The sample consisted of axillary lymph node tissue. This CDR3 reads CASSHSRGYEQYF. In DNA, the CDR3 is TGTGCCAGCAGTCACTCGCGGGGGTACGAGCAGTACTTC.